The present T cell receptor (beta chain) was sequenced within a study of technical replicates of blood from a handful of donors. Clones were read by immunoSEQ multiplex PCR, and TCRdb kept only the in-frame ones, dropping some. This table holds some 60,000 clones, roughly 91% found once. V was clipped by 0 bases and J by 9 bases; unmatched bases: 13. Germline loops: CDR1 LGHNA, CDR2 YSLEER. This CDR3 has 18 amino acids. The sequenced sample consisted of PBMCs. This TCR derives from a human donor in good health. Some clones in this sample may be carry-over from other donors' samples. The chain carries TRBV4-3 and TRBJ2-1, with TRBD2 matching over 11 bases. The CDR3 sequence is CASSQEQWLAGGRSEQFF. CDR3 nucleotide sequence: TGCGCCAGCAGCCAAGAACAGTGGCTAGCGGGGGGACGTAGTGAGCAGTTCTTC.